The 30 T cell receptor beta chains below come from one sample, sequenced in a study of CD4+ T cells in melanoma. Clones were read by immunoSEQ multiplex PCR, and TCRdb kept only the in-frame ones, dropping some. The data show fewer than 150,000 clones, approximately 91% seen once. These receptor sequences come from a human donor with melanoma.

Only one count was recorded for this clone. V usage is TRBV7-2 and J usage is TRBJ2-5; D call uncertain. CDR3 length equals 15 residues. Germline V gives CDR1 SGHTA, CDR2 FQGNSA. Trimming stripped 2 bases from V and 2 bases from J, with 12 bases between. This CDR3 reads CASSLKYSPQETQYF. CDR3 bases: TGTGCCAGCAGCTTAAAATATAGCCCTCAAGAGACCCAGTACTTC.

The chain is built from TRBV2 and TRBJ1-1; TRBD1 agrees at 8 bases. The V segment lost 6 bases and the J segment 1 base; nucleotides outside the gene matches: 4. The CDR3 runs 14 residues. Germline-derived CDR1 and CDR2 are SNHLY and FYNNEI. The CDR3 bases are TGTGCCAGCAGGACAGGGGTGGGGAACACTGAAGCTTTCTTT. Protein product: CASRTGVGNTEAFF.

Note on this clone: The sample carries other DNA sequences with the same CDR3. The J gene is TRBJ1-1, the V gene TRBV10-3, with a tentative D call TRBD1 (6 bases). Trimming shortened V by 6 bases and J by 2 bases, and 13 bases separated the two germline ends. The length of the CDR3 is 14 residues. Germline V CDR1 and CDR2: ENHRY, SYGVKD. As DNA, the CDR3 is TGTGCCATCAGAGAGAGACAGGTTAACACTGAAGCTTTCTTT. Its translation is CAIRERQVNTEAFF.

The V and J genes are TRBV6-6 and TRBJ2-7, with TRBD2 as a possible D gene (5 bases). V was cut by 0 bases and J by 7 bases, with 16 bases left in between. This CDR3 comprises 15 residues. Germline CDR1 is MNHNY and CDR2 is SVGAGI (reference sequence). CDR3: CASSYSNGDYGEQYF. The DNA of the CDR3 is TGTGCCAGCAGTTACTCGAACGGAGACTACGGGGAGCAGTACTTC.

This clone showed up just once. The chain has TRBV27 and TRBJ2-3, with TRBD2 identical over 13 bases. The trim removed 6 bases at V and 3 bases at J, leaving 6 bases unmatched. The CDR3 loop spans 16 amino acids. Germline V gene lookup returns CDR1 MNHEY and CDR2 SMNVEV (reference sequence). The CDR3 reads CASRELAGGYTDTQYF. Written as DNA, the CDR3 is TGTGCCAGCAGAGAACTAGCGGGGGGGTATACAGATACGCAGTATTTT.

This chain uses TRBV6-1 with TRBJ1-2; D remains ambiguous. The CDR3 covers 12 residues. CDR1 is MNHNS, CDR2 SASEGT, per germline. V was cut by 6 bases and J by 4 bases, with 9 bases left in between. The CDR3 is CASRDLTYGYTF. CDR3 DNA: TGTGCCAGCAGGGATCTGACCTATGGCTACACCTTC.

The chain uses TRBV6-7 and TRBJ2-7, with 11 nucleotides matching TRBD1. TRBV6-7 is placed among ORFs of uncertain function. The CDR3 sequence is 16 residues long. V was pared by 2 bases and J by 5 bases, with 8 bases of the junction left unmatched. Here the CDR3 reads CASSYPDRGRMDEQYF. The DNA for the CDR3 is TGTGCCAGCAGTTACCCGGACAGGGGGCGCATGGACGAGCAGTACTTC.

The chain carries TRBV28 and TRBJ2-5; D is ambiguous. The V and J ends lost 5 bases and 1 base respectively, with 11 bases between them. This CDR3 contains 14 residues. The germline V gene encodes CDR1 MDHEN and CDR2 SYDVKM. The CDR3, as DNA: TGTGCCAGCAGTCCCCGGTCCGGCCAAGAGACCCAGTACTTC. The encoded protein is CASSPRSGQETQYF.

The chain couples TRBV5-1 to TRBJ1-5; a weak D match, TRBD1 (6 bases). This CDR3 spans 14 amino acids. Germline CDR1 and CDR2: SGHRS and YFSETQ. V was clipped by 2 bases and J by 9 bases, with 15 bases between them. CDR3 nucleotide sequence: TGCGCCAGCAGCTTAGGGGACACGCGTTCGCCCCAGCATTTT. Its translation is CASSLGDTRSPQHF.

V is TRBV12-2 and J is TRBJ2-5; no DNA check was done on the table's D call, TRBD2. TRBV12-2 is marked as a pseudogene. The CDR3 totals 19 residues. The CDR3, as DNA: TGTGCAAGTCGCTTAGTCGAGGGGGGGGAGCGGGACCAACAAGAGACCCAGTACTTC. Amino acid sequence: CASRLVEGGERDQQETQYF.

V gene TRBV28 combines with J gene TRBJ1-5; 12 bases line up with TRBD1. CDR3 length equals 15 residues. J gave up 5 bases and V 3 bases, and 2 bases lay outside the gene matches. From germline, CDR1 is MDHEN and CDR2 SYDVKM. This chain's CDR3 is CASSLGTGGDQPQHF. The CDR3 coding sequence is TGTGCCAGCAGTTTGGGGACAGGGGGCGATCAGCCCCAGCATTTT.

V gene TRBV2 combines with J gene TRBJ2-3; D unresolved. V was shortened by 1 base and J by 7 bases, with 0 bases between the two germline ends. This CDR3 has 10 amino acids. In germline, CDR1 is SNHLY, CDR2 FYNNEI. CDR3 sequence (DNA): TGTGCCAGCAGTGAAGATACGCAGTATTTT. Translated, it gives CASSEDTQYF.

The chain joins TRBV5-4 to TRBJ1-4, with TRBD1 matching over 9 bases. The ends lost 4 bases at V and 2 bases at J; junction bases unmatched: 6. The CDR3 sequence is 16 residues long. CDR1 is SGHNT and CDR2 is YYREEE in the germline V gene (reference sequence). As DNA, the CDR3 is TGTGCCAGCAGCAAGGGACAGGGTACGACTAATGAAAAACTGTTTTTT. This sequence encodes CASSKGQGTTNEKLFF.

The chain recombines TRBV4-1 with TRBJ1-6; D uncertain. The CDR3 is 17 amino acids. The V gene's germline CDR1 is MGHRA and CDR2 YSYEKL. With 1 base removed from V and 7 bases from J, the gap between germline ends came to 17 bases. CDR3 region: CASSQAGITPSNSPLHF. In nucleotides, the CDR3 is TGCGCCAGCAGCCAAGCCGGCATAACACCGTCCAATTCACCCCTCCACTTT.

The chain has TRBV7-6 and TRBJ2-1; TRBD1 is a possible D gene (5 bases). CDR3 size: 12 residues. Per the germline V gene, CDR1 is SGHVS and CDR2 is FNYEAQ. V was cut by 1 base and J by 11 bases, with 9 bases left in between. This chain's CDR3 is CASSLVTEKQFF. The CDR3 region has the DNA TGTGCCAGCAGCTTAGTGACAGAGAAGCAGTTCTTC. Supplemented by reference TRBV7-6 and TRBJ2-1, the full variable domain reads GAGVSQSPRYKVTKRGQDVALRCDPISGHVSLYWYRQALGQGPEFLTYFNYEAQQDKSGLPNDRFSAERPEGSISTLTIQRTEQRDSAMYRCASSLVTEKQFFGPGTRLTVL.

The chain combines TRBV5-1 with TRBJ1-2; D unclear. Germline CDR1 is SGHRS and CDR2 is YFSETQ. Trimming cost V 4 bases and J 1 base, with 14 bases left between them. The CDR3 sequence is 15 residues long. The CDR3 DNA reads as TGCGCCAGCAGCCTGGACGGCGCGTTTAACTATGGCTACACCTTC. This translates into CASSLDGAFNYGYTF.

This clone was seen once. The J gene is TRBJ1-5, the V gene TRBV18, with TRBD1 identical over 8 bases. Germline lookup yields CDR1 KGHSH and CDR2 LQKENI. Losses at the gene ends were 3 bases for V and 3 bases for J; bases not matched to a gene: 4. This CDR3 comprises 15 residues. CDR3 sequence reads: CASSPTGAPNQPQHF. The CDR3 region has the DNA TGTGCCAGCTCACCGACAGGGGCCCCCAATCAGCCCCAGCATTTT.

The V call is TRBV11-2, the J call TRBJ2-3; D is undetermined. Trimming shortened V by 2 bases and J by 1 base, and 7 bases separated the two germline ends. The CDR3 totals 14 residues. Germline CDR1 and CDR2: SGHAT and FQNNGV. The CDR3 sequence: CASSLQRGTDTQYF. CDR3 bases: TGTGCCAGCAGCTTACAACGGGGCACAGATACGCAGTATTTT.

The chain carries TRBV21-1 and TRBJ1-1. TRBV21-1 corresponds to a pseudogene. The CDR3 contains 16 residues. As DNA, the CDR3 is TGTGCCAGCAGCAGAAGTGGCAGAACGGTGAACACTGAAGCTTTCTTT. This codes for CASSRSGRTVNTEAFF.

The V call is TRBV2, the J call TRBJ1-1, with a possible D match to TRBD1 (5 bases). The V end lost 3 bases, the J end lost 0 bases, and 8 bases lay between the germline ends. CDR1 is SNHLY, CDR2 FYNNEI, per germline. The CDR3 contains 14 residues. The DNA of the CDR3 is TGTGCCAGCAGTGACAGGACAATGAACACTGAAGCTTTCTTT. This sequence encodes CASSDRTMNTEAFF.

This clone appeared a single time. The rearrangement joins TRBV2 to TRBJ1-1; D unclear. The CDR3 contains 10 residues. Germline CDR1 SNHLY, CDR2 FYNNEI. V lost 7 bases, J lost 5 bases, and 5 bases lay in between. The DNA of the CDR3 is TGTGCCAGCATGTGGACTGAAGCTTTCTTT. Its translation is CASMWTEAFF.

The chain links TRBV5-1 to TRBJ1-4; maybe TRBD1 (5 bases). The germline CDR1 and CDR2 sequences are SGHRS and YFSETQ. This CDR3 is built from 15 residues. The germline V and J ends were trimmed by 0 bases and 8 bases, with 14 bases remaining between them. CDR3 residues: CASSLGGAGDEKLFF. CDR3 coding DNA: TGCGCCAGCAGCTTGGGAGGGGCAGGTGACGAAAAACTGTTTTTT.

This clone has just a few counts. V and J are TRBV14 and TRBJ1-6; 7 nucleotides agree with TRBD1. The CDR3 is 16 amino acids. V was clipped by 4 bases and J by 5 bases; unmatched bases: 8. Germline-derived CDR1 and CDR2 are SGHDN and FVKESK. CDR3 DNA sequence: TGTGCCAGCAGCCCGTTGACAGGGCTGGATAATTCACCCCTCCACTTT. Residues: CASSPLTGLDNSPLHF.

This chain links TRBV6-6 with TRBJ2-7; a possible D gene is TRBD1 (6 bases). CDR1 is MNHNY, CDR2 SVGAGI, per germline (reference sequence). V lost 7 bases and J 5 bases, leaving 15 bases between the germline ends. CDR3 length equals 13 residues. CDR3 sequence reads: CASTLTGNHEQYF. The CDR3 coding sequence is TGTGCCAGCACCTTAACAGGGAACCACGAGCAGTACTTC.

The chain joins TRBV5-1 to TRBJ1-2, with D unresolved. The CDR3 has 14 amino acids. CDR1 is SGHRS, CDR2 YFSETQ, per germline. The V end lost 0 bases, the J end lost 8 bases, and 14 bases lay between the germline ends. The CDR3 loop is CASSLDVAERGYTF. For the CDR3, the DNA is TGCGCCAGCAGCTTGGATGTGGCGGAAAGGGGCTACACCTTC. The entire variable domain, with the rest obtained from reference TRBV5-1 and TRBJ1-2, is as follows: KAGVTQTPRYLIKTRGQQVTLSCSPISGHRSVSWYQQTPGQGLQFLFEYFSETQRNKGNFPGRFSGRQFSNSRSEMNVSTLELGDSALYLCASSLDVAERGYTFGSGTRLTVV.

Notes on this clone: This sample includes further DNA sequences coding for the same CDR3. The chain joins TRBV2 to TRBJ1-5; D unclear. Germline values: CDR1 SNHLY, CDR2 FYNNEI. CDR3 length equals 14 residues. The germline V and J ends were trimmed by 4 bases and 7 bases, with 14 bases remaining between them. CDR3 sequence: CASSASTGRQPQHF. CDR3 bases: TGTGCCAGCAGTGCCTCCACGGGTAGGCAGCCCCAGCATTTT.

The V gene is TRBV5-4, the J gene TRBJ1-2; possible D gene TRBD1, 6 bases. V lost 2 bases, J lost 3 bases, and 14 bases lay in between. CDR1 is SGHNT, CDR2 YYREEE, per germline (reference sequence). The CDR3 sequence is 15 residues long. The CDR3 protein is CASSFPTGDYYGYTF. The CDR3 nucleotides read TGTGCCAGCAGCTTCCCGACAGGAGACTACTATGGCTACACCTTC.

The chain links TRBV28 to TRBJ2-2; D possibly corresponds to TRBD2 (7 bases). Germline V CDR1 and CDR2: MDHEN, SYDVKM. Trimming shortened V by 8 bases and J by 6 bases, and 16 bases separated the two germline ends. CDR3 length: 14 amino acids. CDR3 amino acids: CASLRGGAAGELFF. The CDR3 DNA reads TGTGCCAGCCTCAGGGGAGGGGCGGCCGGGGAGCTGTTTTTT.

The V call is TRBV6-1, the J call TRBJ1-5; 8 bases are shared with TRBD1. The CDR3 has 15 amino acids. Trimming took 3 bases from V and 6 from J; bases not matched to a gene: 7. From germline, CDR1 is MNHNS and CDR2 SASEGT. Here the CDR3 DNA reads TGTGCCAGCAGTGACCAACCAGGGGGCGGTCAGCCCCAGCATTTT. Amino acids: CASSDQPGGGQPQHF.

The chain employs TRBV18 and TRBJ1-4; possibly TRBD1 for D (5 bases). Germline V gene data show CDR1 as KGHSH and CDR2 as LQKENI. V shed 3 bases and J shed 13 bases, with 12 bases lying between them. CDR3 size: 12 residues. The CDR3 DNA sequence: TGTGCCAGCTCACCGGGAGTTGGGGGACTGTTTTTT. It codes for CASSPGVGGLFF.